These 15 T cell receptor beta chains originate from one sample sequenced in a study of blood T cell repertoires in COVID-19. The method was immunoSEQ multiplex PCR; TCRdb's version includes in-frame clones alone and lacks a portion of them. The sample records fewer than 250,000 clones, around 90% being singletons. The sequenced sample was peripheral blood. All receptors derive from a man aged 25-45 years with COVID-19, enrolled during active disease.

This rearrangement joins TRBV3-1 (or the pseudogene TRBV3-2) to TRBJ1-1; 8 bases map to TRBD1. In germline, CDR1 is LGHDT, CDR2 YNNKEL (reference sequence). After removal of 1 base from V and 14 bases from J, the junction contained 9 bases not matched to a gene. The CDR3 covers 13 residues. Written as DNA, the CDR3 is TGTGCCAGCAGCCAAGGAGTTGGGACAGGTCGCTTCTTT. Amino acid sequence: CASSQGVGTGRFF.

V gene TRBV5-1 combines with J gene TRBJ2-3, with TRBD2 identical over 9 bases. Germline loops: CDR1 SGHRS, CDR2 YFSETQ. The CDR3 sequence is 14 residues long. V dropped 0 bases and J dropped 7; count of bases not matched to a gene: 3. This CDR3 is CASSLASGVNTQYF. The CDR3 region has the DNA TGCGCCAGCAGCTTGGCTAGCGGGGTGAATACGCAGTATTTT.

V usage is TRBV7-6 and J usage is TRBJ1-3; D possibly corresponds to TRBD1 (6 bases). Germline CDR1 is SGHVS and CDR2 is FNYEAQ. V was cut by 1 base and J by 3 bases, with 19 bases left in between. This CDR3 is built from 18 residues. CDR3 amino acids: CASSLDTGSDPFGNTIYF. The CDR3 DNA follows: TGTGCCAGCAGCTTAGATACAGGGTCGGACCCGTTTGGAAACACCATATATTTT.

This chain links TRBV29-1 with TRBJ1-2; possible D gene TRBD1, 6 bases. V was trimmed by 2 bases and J by 2 bases, leaving 15 bases between them. This CDR3 region has 15 residues. Germline CDR1 reads SQVTM; CDR2 reads ANQGSEA. The CDR3 DNA reads TGCAGCGTTGAATCTGCGGGGGCGATAAACTATGGCTACACCTTC. Translated: CSVESAGAINYGYTF.

The rearrangement links TRBV6-5 to TRBJ1-2; the match to TRBD1 covers 9 bases. There are 13 residues in the CDR3. Losses at the gene ends were 5 bases for V and 8 bases for J; bases not matched to a gene: 6. Germline V gene sequence: CDR1 MNHEY, CDR2 SVGAGI. The CDR3 DNA reads TGTGCCAGCAGTAACAGGGGGCAGAGGGGCTACACCTTC. This codes for CASSNRGQRGYTF.

V is TRBV3-1 (or the pseudogene TRBV3-2) and J is TRBJ1-2; possible D gene TRBD1, 5 bases. Germline V CDR1 and CDR2: LGHDT, YNNKEL (reference sequence). Trimming pared 6 bases from V and 4 bases from J, leaving 21 bases between. CDR3 length: 16 amino acids. DNA of the CDR3: TGTGCCAGCAGTCCACAGGTCCATCCAAGGGTCTATGGCTACACCTTC. This sequence encodes CASSPQVHPRVYGYTF.

This chain uses TRBV7-9 with TRBJ1-3; D may be TRBD1 (5 bases). Trimming removed 3 bases at V and 0 bases at J, with 9 bases between. Germline loops: CDR1 SEHNR, CDR2 FQNEAQ (reference sequence). The length of the CDR3 is 15 residues. The CDR3 reads CASSFTGYSGNTIYF. CDR3 coding DNA: TGTGCCAGCAGCTTTACAGGATACTCTGGAAACACCATATATTTT.

Only one count was recorded for this clone. The same CDR3 is also encoded by other DNA sequences in this sample. The chain employs TRBV11-2 and TRBJ1-2, with D possibly being TRBD1 (6 bases). V was shortened by 2 bases and J by 5 bases, with 6 bases between the two germline ends. CDR1 is SGHAT, CDR2 FQNNGV, per germline. The CDR3 runs to 12 residues. The DNA for the CDR3 is TGTGCCAGCAGCTTAACAGGGTATGGCTACACCTTC. Residues: CASSLTGYGYTF.

The gene calls are TRBV18 and TRBJ2-1; 12 nucleotides align to TRBD2. J was trimmed by 8 bases and V by 2 bases; bases with no gene match: 7. The CDR3 covers 16 residues. Germline assignment: CDR1 KGHSH and CDR2 LQKENI. For the CDR3, the DNA is TGTGCCAGCTCACCAAGACTAGCGGGGGAACTGGATGAGCAGTTCTTC. Translated, it gives CASSPRLAGELDEQFF.

CDR3 sequence reads: CASSSRQGGTEAFF. CDR3 sequence (DNA): TGTGCCAGCAGCTCACGACAGGGGGGAACTGAAGCTTTCTTT. The chain links TRBV7-9 to TRBJ1-1; 9 bases align to TRBD1. The CDR3 contains 14 residues. The V segment lost 4 bases and the J segment 5 bases; nucleotides outside the gene matches: 5. Germline V gene sequence: CDR1 SEHNR, CDR2 FQNEAQ (reference sequence).

The rearrangement uses TRBV29-1 and TRBJ1-2, with 7 bases that match TRBD1. CDR1 is SQVTM and CDR2 is ANQGSEA in the germline V gene. J was trimmed by 8 bases and V by 2 bases; bases with no gene match: 5. CDR3 length: 12 amino acids. The CDR3 nucleotides are TGCAGCGTTGAAAACAGGGGCGGAGGCTACACCTTC. It translates to CSVENRGGGYTF.

The V and J genes are TRBV5-1 and TRBJ2-3, with a possible D match to TRBD2 (6 bases). Germline-derived CDR1 and CDR2 are SGHRS and YFSETQ. The CDR3 contains 15 residues. With 3 bases removed from V and 2 bases from J, the gap between germline ends came to 13 bases. The CDR3 sequence is CASSYRRGLTDTQYF. CDR3 in DNA: TGCGCCAGCAGCTATAGGCGGGGACTCACAGATACGCAGTATTTT.

This clone has only one observation. The V gene is TRBV20-1, the J gene TRBJ2-3, with D hard to call. In germline, CDR1 is DFQATT, CDR2 SNEGSKA (reference sequence). V was cut by 3 bases and J by 11 bases, with 18 bases left in between. The CDR3 is 13 amino acids. CDR3 nucleotides: TGCAGTGCTAGTGCACTCGCGGATGGTGAGCAGTATTTT. Translating it yields CSASALADGEQYF.

CDR3 bases: TGTGCCAGCAGTTTAGAGTATGTCGGGGATTATAATTCACCCCTCCACTTT. As protein: CASSLEYVGDYNSPLHF. This rearrangement joins TRBV27 to TRBJ1-6; no firm D call. The germline gives CDR1 MNHEY, CDR2 SMNVEV (reference sequence). This CDR3 contains 17 residues. V was clipped by 2 bases and J by 4 bases, with 15 bases between them.

V usage is TRBV3-1 (or the pseudogene TRBV3-2) and J usage is TRBJ2-3; 12 nucleotides agree with TRBD2. Germline V gene lookup returns CDR1 LGHDT and CDR2 YNNKEL (reference sequence). This CDR3 contains 16 residues. The V gene end was trimmed by 1 base and the J gene end by 4 bases; junction bases not matched to a gene: 3. The CDR3 DNA follows: TGTGCCAGCAGCCAAGGCGCTAGCGGGGGGGCAGATACGCAGTATTTT. This gives the protein CASSQGASGGADTQYF.